This T cell receptor beta chain appears in the sequencing data of a study of cytomegalovirus exposure and HLA in healthy donors. Study-wide results and limits: That first-cohort TCR clusters tended to co-occur in the 130 or so validation repertoires was found in a later analysis. Some TCR beta chains (more than 150 of them) were listed as cytomegalovirus-associated.

Notes on this clone: As yet, its antigen is unknown.

TCRdb keeps only in-frame clones here, not all; method: immunoSEQ multiplex PCR. The repertoire has under 200,000 clones, around nine tenths of them found once; the top ten carry 9% to 12%. Germline V gene data show CDR1 as SGHDN and CDR2 as FVKESK. There are 15 residues in the CDR3. The V gene lost 1 base and the J gene lost 6 bases, with 13 bases spanning the gap. The gene calls are TRBV14 and TRBJ2-1; D not certain. This TCR was sampled from a woman in her late teens or twenties in good health and CMV-seropositive. Sequenced: PBMCs. CDR3 region: CASSQAQGPGNEQFF. Here the CDR3 DNA reads TGTGCCAGCAGCCAAGCTCAAGGTCCGGGCAATGAGCAGTTCTTC.